What follows are 17 T cell receptor beta chains derived from one specimen sequenced in a study of shared clonotypes between healthy human individuals. Here immunoSEQ multiplex PCR was the method, and the copy in TCRdb shows in-frame clones only, minus some. The data contain about 580,000 clones, about 98% of them singletons. Naive CD8 cells lacked CD45RO, underwent positive selection for CCR7 and left out terminally differentiated effector memory CD45RA+ cells. The sequenced material came from naive CD8+ T cells sorted from blood. These receptors were taken from a man aged 25 to 40 in good health.

This chain uses TRBV27 with TRBJ2-1; no clear D. The CDR3 has 15 residues. Germline V gives CDR1 MNHEY, CDR2 SMNVEV (reference sequence). V lost 6 bases and J lost 2, with 14 bases in between. The CDR3 nucleotides read TGTGCCAGCAGCCTAGTCAAGATCGCCTACAATGAGCAGTTCTTC. It codes for CASSLVKIAYNEQFF.

On this clone itself: The sample contains more than one DNA sequence encoding this CDR3. CDR3 sequence (DNA): TGTGCCAGCAGCGTAGGTGGGGGTGATACGCAGTATTTT. This gives the protein CASSVGGGDTQYF. This rearrangement joins TRBV9 to TRBJ2-3; either TRBD1 or TRBD2 may supply D (5 bases each). The CDR3 is made up of 13 amino acids. The germline V gene has CDR1 SGDLS and CDR2 YYNGEE. V lost 0 bases and J lost 6, with 8 bases in between.

The chain carries TRBV5-1 and TRBJ2-3; TRBD2 aligns across 7 bases. This CDR3 has 13 residues. Germline loops: CDR1 SGHRS, CDR2 YFSETQ. With 6 bases clipped from V and 4 bases from J, the junction kept 5 bases outside the gene matches. Written as DNA, the CDR3 is TGCGCCAGCATCCCGGGGGGAGCAGATACGCAGTATTTT. This sequence encodes CASIPGGADTQYF.

V and J are TRBV7-9 and TRBJ2-1; 7 positions agree with TRBD2. V lost 6 bases, J lost 0 bases, and 8 bases stayed unmatched. The CDR3 is 16 residues long. Germline V gene data show CDR1 as SEHNR and CDR2 as FQNEAQ (reference sequence). In DNA, the CDR3 is TGTGCCAGCAGTTCTCCCCGGGGGGACTCCTACAATGAGCAGTTCTTC. As protein: CASSSPRGDSYNEQFF.

The chain combines TRBV5-1 with TRBJ2-7, with 9 positions matching TRBD2. Germline CDR1 SGHRS, CDR2 YFSETQ. After removal of 1 base from V and 7 bases from J, the junction contained 12 bases not matched to a gene. The CDR3 consists of 16 residues. The CDR3 nucleotides are TGCGCCAGCAGCTTGTCAGTAGCTAGCGGGGCTACGGAGCAGTACTTC. Translation: CASSLSVASGATEQYF.

Worth noting for this clone: Other DNA variants within this sample encode the same CDR3. The V gene is TRBV29-1, the J gene TRBJ2-3; no clear D. The ends were cut back, 4 bases at V and 3 bases at J, with 5 bases in the middle. This CDR3 has 11 residues. From germline, CDR1 is SQVTM and CDR2 ANQGSEA. CDR3 residues: CSVVGTDTQYF. As DNA, the CDR3 is TGCAGCGTTGTTGGTACAGATACGCAGTATTTT.

This chain links TRBV9 with TRBJ2-1; no firm D call. There are 14 residues in the CDR3. The V gene lost 0 bases and the J gene lost 6 bases, with 10 bases spanning the gap. CDR1 SGDLS and CDR2 YYNGEE come from the germline V gene. The CDR3 DNA is TGTGCCAGCAGCGTAGGGGTAGGTTCCAATGAGCAGTTCTTC. Translating gives CASSVGVGSNEQFF.

The genes are TRBV12-5 and TRBJ2-1; D gene unclear. Deletions cut 2 bases from V and 7 bases from J, with 12 bases between. The CDR3 spans 14 residues. CDR1 and CDR2 from the germline V gene are LGHNT and FRNRAP. The CDR3 nucleotides read TGTGCTAGTGGTTTGTCTGCAGACCGGAATGAGCAGTTCTTC. Its protein product is CASGLSADRNEQFF. The full variable domain, in which reference TRBV12-5 and TRBJ2-1 provide the parts outside the CDR3, is DARVTQTPRHKVTEMGQEVTMRCQPILGHNTVFWYRQTMMQGLELLAYFRNRAPLDDSGMPKDRFSAEMPDATLATLKIQPSEPRDSAVYFCASGLSADRNEQFFGPGTRLTVL.

This chain joins TRBV5-1 and TRBJ2-7; the match to TRBD1 covers 9 bases. This CDR3 is built from 15 residues. Germline-derived CDR1 and CDR2 are SGHRS and YFSETQ. V shed 5 bases, J shed 2 bases, and the junction held 8 bases outside the gene matches. CDR3 residues: CASSFWTGDAYEQYF. The CDR3 region has the DNA TGCGCCAGCAGTTTCTGGACAGGGGATGCCTACGAGCAGTACTTC. Based on the CDR3 plus reference TRBV5-1 and TRBJ2-7, the full variable domain is KAGVTQTPRYLIKTRGQQVTLSCSPISGHRSVSWYQQTPGQGLQFLFEYFSETQRNKGNFPGRFSGRQFSNSRSEMNVSTLELGDSALYLCASSFWTGDAYEQYFGPGTRLTVT.

V and J are TRBV4-1 and TRBJ2-7, with D possibly matching TRBD2 (6 bases). V lost 5 bases and J 3 bases, leaving 17 bases between the germline ends. From germline, CDR1 is MGHRA and CDR2 YSYEKL. The CDR3 extends over 15 amino acids. The CDR3 region is CASSARDLPDYEQYF. CDR3 DNA: TGCGCCAGCAGCGCCCGGGACTTACCAGACTACGAGCAGTACTTC.

The V call is TRBV5-6, the J call TRBJ2-3; D unclear. This CDR3 is 13 amino acids long. V lost 3 bases to trimming and J lost 2 bases, with 7 bases between them. Germline CDR1 SGHDT, CDR2 YYEEEE. CDR3 nucleotide sequence: TGTGCCAGCAGCTGGGGTACCACAGATACGCAGTATTTT. It translates to CASSWGTTDTQYF. Full variable domain (rest looked up from reference TRBV5-6 and TRBJ2-3): DAGVTQSPTHLIKTRGQQVTLRCSPKSGHDTVSWYQQALGQGPQFIFQYYEEEERQRGNFPDRFSGHQFPNYSSELNVNALLLGDSALYLCASSWGTTDTQYFGPGTRLTVL.

The rearrangement links TRBV28 to TRBJ1-4; 7 bases map to TRBD1. Germline CDR1 reads MDHEN; CDR2 reads SYDVKM. This CDR3 region has 15 residues. V dropped 6 bases and J dropped 3; count of bases not matched to a gene: 7. The CDR3 DNA follows: TGTGCCAGCAGCATCATGGGACAGTCTAATGAAAAACTGTTTTTT. Its translation is CASSIMGQSNEKLFF. Combining the CDR3 with reference TRBV28 and TRBJ1-4 gives the whole variable domain DVKVTQSSRYLVKRTGEKVFLECVQDMDHENMFWYRQDPGLGLRLIYFSYDVKMKEKGDIPEGYSVSREKKERFSLILESASTNQTSMYLCASSIMGQSNEKLFFGSGTQLSVL.

The V call is TRBV7-9, the J call TRBJ2-5; 9 bases line up with TRBD1. V dropped 10 bases and J dropped 5; count of bases not matched to a gene: 11. This CDR3 contains 14 residues. Germline loops: CDR1 SEHNR, CDR2 FQNEAQ (reference sequence). The DNA of the CDR3 is TGTGCCACAACCGGGACAGGGCTGCCGGAGACCCAGTACTTC. Amino acids: CATTGTGLPETQYF.

The chain has TRBV4-1 and TRBJ2-2; TRBD1 aligns across 7 bases. CDR1 is MGHRA, CDR2 YSYEKL, per germline. CDR3 size: 15 residues. Germline trimming cut 4 bases from V and 0 bases from J; bases unmatched to any gene: 2. The CDR3 protein is CASSPGQSNTGELFF. Written as DNA, the CDR3 is TGCGCCAGCAGCCCGGGACAGTCGAACACCGGGGAGCTGTTTTTT.

The J gene is TRBJ2-7, the V gene TRBV29-1, with 7 bases identical to TRBD1. V shed 6 bases, J shed 0 bases, and the junction held 8 bases outside the gene matches. This CDR3 has 14 amino acids. From germline, CDR1 is SQVTM and CDR2 ANQGSEA. The chain's CDR3 is CSVAGTESSYEQYF. DNA for the CDR3: TGCAGCGTGGCCGGGACAGAGAGCTCCTACGAGCAGTACTTC.

The V call is TRBV7-9, the J call TRBJ2-5; 7 positions match TRBD1. This CDR3 contains 14 residues. J was trimmed by 5 bases and V by 3 bases; bases with no gene match: 6. From germline, CDR1 is SEHNR and CDR2 FQNEAQ (reference sequence). CDR3 DNA: TGTGCCAGCAGCTTTTCGACAGGGATTGAGACCCAGTACTTC. Its translation: CASSFSTGIETQYF.

The chain carries TRBV30 and TRBJ2-7, with D unresolved. The ends were cut back, 5 bases at V and 5 bases at J, with 19 bases in the middle. CDR3 length: 14 amino acids. Germline V gene lookup returns CDR1 GTSNPN and CDR2 SVGIG (reference sequence). DNA of the CDR3: TGTGCCTGGGGGCCGGGCGGTCCTTGGCACGAGCAGTACTTC. It yields the protein CAWGPGGPWHEQYF.